The rows below give T cell receptor beta chains drawn from one sample of a study of blood T cell repertoires in COVID-19. Sequencing used immunoSEQ multiplex PCR; TCRdb keeps in-frame clones, though not all of them. The table includes about 180,000 clones, approximately 88% detected once. Input material: PBMCs or T cells enriched from blood (not recorded which). The source is a woman aged 18-30 years who had recovered from COVID-19. Each CDR3 is given with its conserved first and last residue. D genes are given only for firm matches.

v_gene	d_gene	j_gene	CDR3aa
TRBV5-1	NA	TRBJ1-2	CASSLATGDNYGYTF
TRBV28	TRBD2	TRBJ2-7	CASSLNGLAGSSRKQYF
TRBV2	NA	TRBJ2-7	CASRADSYEQYF
TRBV24-1	TRBD2	TRBJ2-2	CATSDPLGSGVGGELFF
TRBV19	NA	TRBJ1-1	CASMRGGENTEAFF
TRBV7-2	TRBD2	TRBJ2-2	CASSISSGSYTGELFF
TRBV28	TRBD2	TRBJ2-1	CASSPERWTSGNDEQFF
TRBV27	NA	TRBJ2-2	CASSFGGFLGELFF
TRBV28	NA	TRBJ1-5	CASRSDQPQHF
TRBV13	TRBD2	TRBJ2-7	CASSLGPREGAGHEQYF
TRBV5-4	NA	TRBJ1-1	CASSLPGGPEAFF
TRBV19	NA	TRBJ1-5	CASSIAHYDGGRNQPQHF
TRBV9	TRBD2	TRBJ2-1	CASSVGPGASGNNEQFF
TRBV5-4	TRBD1	TRBJ1-4	CASSQGQTGAEKLFF
TRBV28	NA	TRBJ2-5	CASNQGLGEGETQYF
TRBV2	TRBD1	TRBJ1-6	CASRDRRNSPLHF
TRBV27	NA	TRBJ2-1	CASSSSFLGAGDEQFF
TRBV19	TRBD1	TRBJ2-5	CASSRKTGEETQYF
TRBV7-3	TRBD2	TRBJ2-3	CASSLAGSARGTDTQYF
TRBV7-2	TRBD1	TRBJ2-3	CASSPPGTGLTDTQYF
TRBV28	NA	TRBJ1-3	CASSPPGQGLNTIYF
TRBV18	NA	TRBJ1-1	CASSQPSGSEAFF
TRBV12-3/TRBV12-4	NA	TRBJ2-1	CASSLSANNEQFF
TRBV5-1	NA	TRBJ1-1	CASSLERAEAEAFF
TRBV3-1/TRBV3-2	NA	TRBJ1-4	CASSPGEKLFF
TRBV6-5	NA	TRBJ1-5	CASSWADGNQPQHF
TRBV28	NA	TRBJ1-1	CASSRYRSVTEAFF